The text below deals with one T cell receptor (beta chain). V was cut by 2 bases and J by 4 bases, with 12 bases left in between. The germline V gene has CDR1 MDHEN and CDR2 SYDVKM. This CDR3 has 14 amino acids. The sample comes from a study of Graves' ophthalmopathy and Graves' hyperthyroidism. RNA served as the template for amplifying TCR beta CDR3 regions. Scientists carried out first-round RT-PCR using HTBI primers and then a second-round multiplex PCR. TCRdb redid the calling of the multiplex PCR reads with MiXCR, one entry per CDR3 protein. The repertoire holds a few hundred thousand distinct CDR3 sequences, with under 25% as singletons. None of the included patients had other autoimmune diseases, uncontrolled infections, pregnancy or lactation, as these led to exclusion. Clinicians made diagnoses from clinical symptoms, serum thyroxine, TRAb, thyroid ultrasound and orbital computed tomography. A roughly 10 ml volume of fresh peripheral blood provided the PBMCs.

The sequence derives from a woman aged 18-29 years with stable Graves' hyperthyroidism. Sequencing used peripheral blood. This sequence joins TRBV28 and TRBJ2-7, with a weak D call TRBD2 (6 bases). As DNA, the CDR3 is TGTGCCAGCAGTTTAGGGGTTGGGGGGTACGAGCAGTACTTC. Encoded protein: CASSLGVGGYEQYF.